A selection of T cell receptor beta chains follows, all from one sample in a study of cytomegalovirus exposure and HLA in healthy donors. The repertoire was sequenced with immunoSEQ multiplex PCR; TCRdb's copy has only in-frame clones and lacks some. The data hold tens of thousands of clones, with approximately 84% observed a single time. Sequenced: PBMCs. These receptors all come from a man aged 50-60 years in good health and CMV-seronegative. Both conserved end residues are trimmed from each CDR3. D genes are given only for firm matches.

TRBD2	TRBV29-1	.	SVLTGTSGPYEQY
.	TRBV7-9	TRBJ1-1	ASSRHSKDEAF
TRBD1	TRBV11-2	TRBJ1-6	ASSPIQGDNSPLH
.	TRBV28	TRBJ1-2	ATTRLGSGYT
.	TRBV12-2	TRBJ2-7	ASRLAVPSSYEQY
TRBD1	TRBV5-1	TRBJ2-1	ASNPGTGLEQF
TRBD1	TRBV6-5	TRBJ1-4	ASSSGQGIGKLF
.	TRBV5-6	TRBJ1-2	ASSLNQYGYT
.	TRBV7-9	TRBJ2-3	ASSPPPLRGTDTQY
TRBD1	TRBV28	TRBJ1-2	ASTSTGEDYGYT
TRBD1	TRBV9	TRBJ1-1	ASNKEGQGEAF
TRBD2	TRBV4-1	TRBJ2-3	ASSPLPGTRGDTQY
TRBD2	TRBV6-5	TRBJ2-5	ASSYSGGGTQETQY
TRBD2	TRBV5-1	TRBJ2-3	ASSLVGGGTDTQY
.	TRBV6-5	TRBJ2-7	ASTQGREQY
.	TRBV5-1	TRBJ2-7	ASRRQGGVNEQY
TRBD1	TRBV5-1	TRBJ1-4	ASSLGAGGTNEKLF
.	TRBV27	TRBJ2-7	ASSPLSPPYEQY
.	TRBV11-3	TRBJ2-1	ASSLDGKQGDEQF
TRBD1	TRBV7-9	TRBJ1-4	ASSSGQGNEKLF
.	TRBV4-2	TRBJ1-1	ASSQDKGAAEAF
TRBD1	TRBV7-6	TRBJ2-1	ASSSGTGSYEQF
.	TRBV5-8	TRBJ1-3	ASSQRGGVTGNTIY
TRBD1	TRBV28	TRBJ2-1	ASSPATGGNEQF
.	TRBV7-9	TRBJ2-2	ASSLAEYTGELF
TRBD1	TRBV9	TRBJ1-5	ASSPATGLGQPQH
.	TRBV28	TRBJ2-5	ASSSDYFVGQY
.	TRBV29-1	TRBJ2-5	SVDSLQRGETQY
TRBD2	TRBV5-4	TRBJ2-2	ASSLDPSGGAAGELF
.	TRBV5-1	TRBJ1-1	ASSLGDLNTEAF
TRBD2	TRBV7-6	TRBJ2-5	ASSPQAGGIQETQY
.	TRBV4-2	TRBJ2-3	ASSLEPGLGTDTQY
TRBD2	TRBV11-2	TRBJ2-7	ASSLNSGGALGQY
.	TRBV5-1	TRBJ1-2	ASSLDVGSGYT
TRBD2	TRBV5-4	TRBJ2-3	ASSFSGGLDTQY
TRBD1	TRBV5-6	TRBJ1-5	ASSLGQGARGQPQH
.	TRBV7-9	TRBJ2-3	ASSTPTGDTDTQY
.	TRBV28	TRBJ1-6	ASSSSLRLYNSPLH
.	TRBV5-4	TRBJ1-1	ASSLALGSGWDTEAF
.	TRBV7-2	TRBJ2-2	ASSLVARRRAGELF
.	TRBV9	TRBJ2-1	ASSGEQDIDEQF
TRBD1	TRBV2	TRBJ2-2	ASSVGPGGNTGELF
TRBD1	TRBV5-1	TRBJ2-1	ASSARGYNEQF
.	TRBV19	TRBJ1-5	ASSIDGAARNQPQH
TRBD1	TRBV6-5	TRBJ2-7	ASSSGTGGVGQY
.	TRBV4-3	TRBJ1-3	ASSQDPRASGNTIY
.	TRBV6-4	TRBJ1-1	ASRPTPDIGTEAF
TRBD2	TRBV28	TRBJ2-5	ASSLTAGVQETQY
TRBD1	TRBV6-5	TRBJ2-5	ATSGGAETQY
.	TRBV19	TRBJ1-5	ASILGGGNRNQPQH
TRBD1	TRBV9	TRBJ2-3	ASSVGGTGANTQY
.	TRBV6-1	TRBJ1-5	ASKGWQGNNQPQH
.	TRBV7-8	TRBJ1-2	ASSGEGRIGGYT
.	TRBV6-5	TRBJ2-2	ASSYWGPDTGELF